The entry below describes one T cell receptor (beta chain). Its antigen is not known. A second roughly 7 to 11 cycle PCR used barcoded and J-beta primers. In TCRdb, the 5' RACE reads were re-called with MiXCR into one record per CDR3 protein. This table holds fewer than 950,000 distinct CDR3 sequences, around 34% found once. Germline CDR1 MGHRA, CDR2 YSYEKL. This CDR3 has 16 amino acids. The V end was cut by 1 base, the J end by 5 bases, with 14 bases between. These data come from a study of blood T cells in healthy people across ages. General study findings and limits: Among long-lived donors, naive CD4+ cells were more numerous and diversity higher than in aged donors.

The sequence derives from a man between 18 and 35 years old in good health. The rearrangement links TRBV4-1 to TRBJ1-4, with D unclear. The sequenced material came from blood. The CDR3 sequence: CASSQGAGFGNEKLFF. The DNA for the CDR3 is TGCGCCAGCAGCCAAGGGGCCGGGTTTGGAAATGAAAAACTGTTTTTT.